This T cell receptor (beta chain) was captured in a study of identical twins. Overall study findings and caveats: Analyses of zero insertions could be partly confounded by invariant MAIT and iNKT cells.

Unique molecular identifiers were present on the cDNA, and a universal primer site came from template switching. TCRdb re-called the 5' RACE reads through MiXCR, storing one row per CDR3 protein. This sample has 640,000 or so distinct CDR3 sequences, with less than 7% found just once. On this clonotype: Its antigen remains unknown.

The CDR3 length is 13 residues. The V end was cut by 6 bases, the J end by 1 base, with 9 bases between. From germline, CDR1 is MNHEY and CDR2 SVGEGT. This sequence originates from a man between 18 and 35 years old in good health. This chain links TRBV6-2 or TRBV6-3 with TRBJ2-5; perhaps TRBD1 as D (5 bases). The sequenced sample was naive T cells sorted from blood. The CDR3 spells CASRGQAQETQYF. CDR3 in DNA: TGTGCCAGCAGAGGACAAGCCCAAGAGACCCAGTACTTC.